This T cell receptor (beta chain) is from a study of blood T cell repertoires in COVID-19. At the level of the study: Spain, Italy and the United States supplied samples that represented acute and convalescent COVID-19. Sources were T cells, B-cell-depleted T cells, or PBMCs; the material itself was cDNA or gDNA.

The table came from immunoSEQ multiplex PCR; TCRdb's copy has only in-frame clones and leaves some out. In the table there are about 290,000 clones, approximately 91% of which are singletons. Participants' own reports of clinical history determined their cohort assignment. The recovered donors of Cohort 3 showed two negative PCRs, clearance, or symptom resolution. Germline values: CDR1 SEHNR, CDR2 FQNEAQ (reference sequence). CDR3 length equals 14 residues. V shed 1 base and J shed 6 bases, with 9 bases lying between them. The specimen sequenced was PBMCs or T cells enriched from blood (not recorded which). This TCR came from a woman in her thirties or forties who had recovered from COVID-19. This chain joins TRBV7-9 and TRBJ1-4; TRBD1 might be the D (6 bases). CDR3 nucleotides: TGTGCCAGCAGCTTAGTGGGGACACATGAAAAACTGTTTTTT. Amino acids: CASSLVGTHEKLFF. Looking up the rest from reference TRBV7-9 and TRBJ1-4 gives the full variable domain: DTGVSQNPRHKITKRGQNVTFRCDPISEHNRLYWYRQTLGQGPEFLTYFQNEAQLEKSRLLSDRFSAERPKGSFSTLEIQRTEQGDSAMYLCASSLVGTHEKLFFGSGTQLSVL.